Included here is one T cell receptor beta chain sequence, with context. The target antigen is unknown. This record comes from a study of T cells in Graves' hyperthyroidism and ophthalmopathy. Trimming shortened V by 6 bases and J by 8 bases, and 14 bases separated the two germline ends. The CDR3 has 13 amino acids. Germline CDR1 is MDHEN and CDR2 is SYDVKM. Notes on the study in general: In validation, the model predicted ophthalmopathy. These predictions came a median about 6.5 months before onset.

On the basis of clinical symptoms, serum thyroxine and TRAb, thyroid ultrasound and orbital computed tomography, diagnoses were made. This sample holds PBMCs from approximately 9 ml fresh peripheral blood. The TCR beta CDR3 regions underwent amplification using RNA transcripts as the source. With the HTBI primer set, the TCR CDR3 went through a first round of RT-PCR. TCRdb re-derived calls from the multiplex PCR reads in MiXCR, one entry per CDR3 protein. The sample comprises approximately 690,000 distinct CDR3 sequences, about a fifth of which are singletons, and approximately 30% rests with the top ten.

The receptor's source is a man aged 30-40 years with Graves' ophthalmopathy. J is TRBJ2-1 and V is TRBV28; D is tentatively TRBD1 or TRBD2 (5 bases each). The sequenced sample was blood. The CDR3 sequence: CASSGTDLHEQFF. As DNA, the CDR3 is TGTGCCAGCAGCGGGACGGATCTACATGAGCAGTTCTTC.